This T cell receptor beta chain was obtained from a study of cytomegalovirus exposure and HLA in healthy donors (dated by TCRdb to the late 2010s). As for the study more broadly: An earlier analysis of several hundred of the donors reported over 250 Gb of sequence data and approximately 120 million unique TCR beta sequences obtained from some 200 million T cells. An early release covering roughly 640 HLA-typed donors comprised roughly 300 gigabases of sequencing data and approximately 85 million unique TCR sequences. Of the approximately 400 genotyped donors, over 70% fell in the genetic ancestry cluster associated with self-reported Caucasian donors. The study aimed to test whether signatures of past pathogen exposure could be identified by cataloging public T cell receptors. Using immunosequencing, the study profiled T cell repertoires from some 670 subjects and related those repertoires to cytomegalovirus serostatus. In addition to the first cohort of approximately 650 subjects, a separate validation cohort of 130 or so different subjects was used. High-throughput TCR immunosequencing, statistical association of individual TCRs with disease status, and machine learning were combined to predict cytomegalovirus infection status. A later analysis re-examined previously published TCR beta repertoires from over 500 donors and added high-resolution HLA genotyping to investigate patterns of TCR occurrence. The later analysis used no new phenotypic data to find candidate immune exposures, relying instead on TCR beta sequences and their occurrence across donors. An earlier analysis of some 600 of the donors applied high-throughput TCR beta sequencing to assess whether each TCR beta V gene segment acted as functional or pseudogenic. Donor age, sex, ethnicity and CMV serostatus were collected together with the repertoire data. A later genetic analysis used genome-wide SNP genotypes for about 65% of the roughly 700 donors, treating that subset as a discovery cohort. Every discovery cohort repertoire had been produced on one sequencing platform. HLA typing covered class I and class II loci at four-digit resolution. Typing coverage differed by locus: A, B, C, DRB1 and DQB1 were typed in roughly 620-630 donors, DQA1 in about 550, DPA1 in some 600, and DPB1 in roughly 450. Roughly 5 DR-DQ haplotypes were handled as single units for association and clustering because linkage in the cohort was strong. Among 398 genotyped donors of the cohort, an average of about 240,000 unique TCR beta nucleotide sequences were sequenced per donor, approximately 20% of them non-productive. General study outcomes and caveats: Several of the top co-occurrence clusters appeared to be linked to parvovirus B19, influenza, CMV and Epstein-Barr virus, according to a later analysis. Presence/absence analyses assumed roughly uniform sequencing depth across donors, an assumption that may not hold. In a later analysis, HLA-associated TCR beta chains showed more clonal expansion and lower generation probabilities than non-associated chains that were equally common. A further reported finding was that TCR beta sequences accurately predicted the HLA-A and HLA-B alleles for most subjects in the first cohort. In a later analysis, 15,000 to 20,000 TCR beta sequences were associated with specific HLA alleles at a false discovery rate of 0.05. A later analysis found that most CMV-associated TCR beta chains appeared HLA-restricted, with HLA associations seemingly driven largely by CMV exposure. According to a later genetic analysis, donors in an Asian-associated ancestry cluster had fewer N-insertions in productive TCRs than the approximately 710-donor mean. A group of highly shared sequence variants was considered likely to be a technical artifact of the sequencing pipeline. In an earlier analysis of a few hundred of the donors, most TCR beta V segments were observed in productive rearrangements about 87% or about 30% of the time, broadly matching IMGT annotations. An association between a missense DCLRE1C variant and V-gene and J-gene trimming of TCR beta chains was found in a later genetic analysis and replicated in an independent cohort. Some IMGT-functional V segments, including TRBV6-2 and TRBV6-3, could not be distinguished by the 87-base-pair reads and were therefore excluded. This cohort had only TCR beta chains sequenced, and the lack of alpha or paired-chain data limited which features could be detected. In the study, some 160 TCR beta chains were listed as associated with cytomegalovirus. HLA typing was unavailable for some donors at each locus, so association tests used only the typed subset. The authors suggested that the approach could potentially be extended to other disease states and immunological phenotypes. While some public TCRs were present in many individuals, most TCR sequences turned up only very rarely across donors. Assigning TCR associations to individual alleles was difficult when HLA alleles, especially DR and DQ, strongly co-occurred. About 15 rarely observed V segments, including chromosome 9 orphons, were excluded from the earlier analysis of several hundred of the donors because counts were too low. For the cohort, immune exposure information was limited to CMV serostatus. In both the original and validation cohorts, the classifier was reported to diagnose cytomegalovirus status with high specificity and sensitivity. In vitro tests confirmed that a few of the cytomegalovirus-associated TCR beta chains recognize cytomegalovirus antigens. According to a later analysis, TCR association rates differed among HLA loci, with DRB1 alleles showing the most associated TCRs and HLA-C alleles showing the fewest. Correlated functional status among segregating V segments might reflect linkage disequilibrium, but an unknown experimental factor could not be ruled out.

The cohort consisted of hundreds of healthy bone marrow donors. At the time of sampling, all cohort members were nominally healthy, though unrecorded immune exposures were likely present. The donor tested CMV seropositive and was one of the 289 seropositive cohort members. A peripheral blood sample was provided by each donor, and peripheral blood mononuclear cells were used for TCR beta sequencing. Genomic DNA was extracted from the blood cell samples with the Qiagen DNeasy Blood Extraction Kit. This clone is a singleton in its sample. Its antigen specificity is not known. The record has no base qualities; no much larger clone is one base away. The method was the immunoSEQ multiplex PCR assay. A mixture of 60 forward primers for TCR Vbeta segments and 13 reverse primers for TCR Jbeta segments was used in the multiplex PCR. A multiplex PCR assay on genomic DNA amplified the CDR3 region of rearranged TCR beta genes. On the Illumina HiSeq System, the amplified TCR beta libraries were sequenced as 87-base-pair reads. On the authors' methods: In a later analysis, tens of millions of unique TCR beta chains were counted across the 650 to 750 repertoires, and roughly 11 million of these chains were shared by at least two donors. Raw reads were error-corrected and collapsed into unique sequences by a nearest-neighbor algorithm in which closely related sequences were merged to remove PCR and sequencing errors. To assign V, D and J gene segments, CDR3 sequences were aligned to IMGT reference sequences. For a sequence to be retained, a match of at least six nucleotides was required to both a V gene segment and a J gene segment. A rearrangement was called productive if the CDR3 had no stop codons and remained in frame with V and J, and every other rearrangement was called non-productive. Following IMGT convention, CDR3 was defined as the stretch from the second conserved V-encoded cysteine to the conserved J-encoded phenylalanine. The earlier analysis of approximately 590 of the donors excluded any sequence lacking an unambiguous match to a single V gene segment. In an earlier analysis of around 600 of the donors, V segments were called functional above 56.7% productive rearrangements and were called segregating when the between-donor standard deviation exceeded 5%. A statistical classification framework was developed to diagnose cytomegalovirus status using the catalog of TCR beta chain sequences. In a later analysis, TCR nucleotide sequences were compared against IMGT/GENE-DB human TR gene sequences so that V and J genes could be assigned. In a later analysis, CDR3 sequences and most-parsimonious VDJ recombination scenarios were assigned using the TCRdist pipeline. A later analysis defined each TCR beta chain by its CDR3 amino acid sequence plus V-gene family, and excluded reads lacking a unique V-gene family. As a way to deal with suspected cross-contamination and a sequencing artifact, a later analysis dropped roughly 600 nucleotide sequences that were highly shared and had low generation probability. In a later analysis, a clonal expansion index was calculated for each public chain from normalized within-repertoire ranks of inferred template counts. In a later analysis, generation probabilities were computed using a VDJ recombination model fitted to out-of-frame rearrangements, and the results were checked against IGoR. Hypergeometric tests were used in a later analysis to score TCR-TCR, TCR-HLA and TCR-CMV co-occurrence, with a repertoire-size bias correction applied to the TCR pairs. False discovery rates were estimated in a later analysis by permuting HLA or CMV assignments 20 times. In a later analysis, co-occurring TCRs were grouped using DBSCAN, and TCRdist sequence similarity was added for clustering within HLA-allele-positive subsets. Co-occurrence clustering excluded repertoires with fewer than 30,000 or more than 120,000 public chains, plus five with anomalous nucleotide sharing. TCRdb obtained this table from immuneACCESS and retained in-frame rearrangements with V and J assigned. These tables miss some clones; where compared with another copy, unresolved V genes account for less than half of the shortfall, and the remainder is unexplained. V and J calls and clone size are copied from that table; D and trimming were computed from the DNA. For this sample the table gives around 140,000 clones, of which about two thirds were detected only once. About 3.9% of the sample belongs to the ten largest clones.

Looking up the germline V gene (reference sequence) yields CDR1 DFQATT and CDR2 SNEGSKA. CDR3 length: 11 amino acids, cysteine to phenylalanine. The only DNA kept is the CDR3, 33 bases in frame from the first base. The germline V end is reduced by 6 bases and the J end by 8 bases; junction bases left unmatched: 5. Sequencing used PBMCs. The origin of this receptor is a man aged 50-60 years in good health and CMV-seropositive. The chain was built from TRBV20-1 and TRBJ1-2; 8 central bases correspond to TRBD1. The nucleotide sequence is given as TGCAGTGCCGGGACAGGCCGCGGCTACACCTTC. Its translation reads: CSAGTGRGYTF.